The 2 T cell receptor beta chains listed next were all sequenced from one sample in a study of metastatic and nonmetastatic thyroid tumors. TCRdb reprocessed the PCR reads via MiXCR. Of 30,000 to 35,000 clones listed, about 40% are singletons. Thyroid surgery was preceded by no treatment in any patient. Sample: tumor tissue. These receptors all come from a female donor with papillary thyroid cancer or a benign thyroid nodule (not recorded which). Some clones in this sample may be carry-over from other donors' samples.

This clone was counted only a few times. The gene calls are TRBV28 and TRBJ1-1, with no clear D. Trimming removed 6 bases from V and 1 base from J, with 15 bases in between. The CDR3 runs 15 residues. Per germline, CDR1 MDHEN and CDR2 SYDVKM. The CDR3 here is CASSVTWEWNTEAFF. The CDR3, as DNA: TGTGCCAGCAGCGTTACCTGGGAGTGGAACACTGAAGCTTTCTTT.

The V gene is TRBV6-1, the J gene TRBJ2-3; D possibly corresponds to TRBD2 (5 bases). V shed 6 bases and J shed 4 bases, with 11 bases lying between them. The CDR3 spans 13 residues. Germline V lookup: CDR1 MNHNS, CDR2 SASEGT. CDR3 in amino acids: CASSAGRSDTQYF. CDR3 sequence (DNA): TGTGCCAGCAGCGCGGGCAGGTCAGATACGCAGTATTTT.